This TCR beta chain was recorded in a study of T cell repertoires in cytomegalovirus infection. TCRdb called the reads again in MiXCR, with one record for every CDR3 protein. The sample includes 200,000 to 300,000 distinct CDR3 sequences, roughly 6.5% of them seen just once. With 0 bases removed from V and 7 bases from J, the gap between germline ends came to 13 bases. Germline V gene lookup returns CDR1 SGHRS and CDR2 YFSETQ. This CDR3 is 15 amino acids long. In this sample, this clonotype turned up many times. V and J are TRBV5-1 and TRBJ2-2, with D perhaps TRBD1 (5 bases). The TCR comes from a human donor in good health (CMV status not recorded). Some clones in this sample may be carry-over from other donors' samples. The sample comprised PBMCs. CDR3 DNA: TGCGCCAGCAGCTTGGAGACAGCAGGTGTCGGGGAGCTGTTTTTT. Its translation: CASSLETAGVGELFF.